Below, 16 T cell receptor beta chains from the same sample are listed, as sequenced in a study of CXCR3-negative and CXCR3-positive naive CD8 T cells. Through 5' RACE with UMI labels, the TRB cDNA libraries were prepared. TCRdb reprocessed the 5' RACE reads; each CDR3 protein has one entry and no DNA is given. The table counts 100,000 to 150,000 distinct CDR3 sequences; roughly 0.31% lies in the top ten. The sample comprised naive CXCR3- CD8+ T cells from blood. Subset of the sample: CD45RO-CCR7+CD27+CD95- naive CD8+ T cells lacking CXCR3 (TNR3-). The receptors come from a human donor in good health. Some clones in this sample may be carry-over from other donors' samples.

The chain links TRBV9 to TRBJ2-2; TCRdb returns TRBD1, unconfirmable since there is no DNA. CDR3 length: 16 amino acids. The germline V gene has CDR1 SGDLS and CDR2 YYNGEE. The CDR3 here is CASSVGGTGGTGELFF.

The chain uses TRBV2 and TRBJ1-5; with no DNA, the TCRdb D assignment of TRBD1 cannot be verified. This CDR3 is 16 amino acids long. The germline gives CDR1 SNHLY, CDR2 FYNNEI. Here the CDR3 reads CASSEALLGGPQPQHF.

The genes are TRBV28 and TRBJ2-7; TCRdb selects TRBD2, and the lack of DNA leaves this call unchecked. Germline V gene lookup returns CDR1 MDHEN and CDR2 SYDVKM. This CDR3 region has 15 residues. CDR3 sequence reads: CASTVVTSGDYEQYF.

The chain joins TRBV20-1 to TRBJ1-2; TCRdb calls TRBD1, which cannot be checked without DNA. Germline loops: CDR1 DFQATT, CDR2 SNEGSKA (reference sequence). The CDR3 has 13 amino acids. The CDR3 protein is CSAGQGVDYGYTF.

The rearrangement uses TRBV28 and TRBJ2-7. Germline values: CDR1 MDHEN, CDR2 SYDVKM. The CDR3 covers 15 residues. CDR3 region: CASSFGWGINYEQYF.

CDR3 protein: CSGQFGGGYTF. The chain couples TRBV29-1 to TRBJ1-2; TCRdb's D call of TRBD1 is untestable without DNA. The CDR3 runs to 11 residues. Germline values: CDR1 SQVTM, CDR2 ANQGSEA.

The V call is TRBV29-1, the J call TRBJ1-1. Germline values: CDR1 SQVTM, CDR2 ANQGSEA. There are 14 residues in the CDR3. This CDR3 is CSVEPGLAGTEAFF.

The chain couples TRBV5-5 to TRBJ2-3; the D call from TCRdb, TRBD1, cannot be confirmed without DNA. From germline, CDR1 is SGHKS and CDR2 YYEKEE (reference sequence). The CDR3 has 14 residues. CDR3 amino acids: CASNSLSGGDTQYF.

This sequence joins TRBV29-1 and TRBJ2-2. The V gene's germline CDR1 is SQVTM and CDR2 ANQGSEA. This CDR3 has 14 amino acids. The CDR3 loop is CSVPQAANTGELFF.

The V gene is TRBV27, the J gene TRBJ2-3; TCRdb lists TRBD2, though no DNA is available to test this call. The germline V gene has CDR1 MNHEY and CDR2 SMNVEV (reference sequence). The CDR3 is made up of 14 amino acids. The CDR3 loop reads CATHGRGYTDTQYF.

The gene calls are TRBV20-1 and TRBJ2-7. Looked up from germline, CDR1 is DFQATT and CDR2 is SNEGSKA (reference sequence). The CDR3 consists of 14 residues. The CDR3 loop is CSARDRERVYEQYF.

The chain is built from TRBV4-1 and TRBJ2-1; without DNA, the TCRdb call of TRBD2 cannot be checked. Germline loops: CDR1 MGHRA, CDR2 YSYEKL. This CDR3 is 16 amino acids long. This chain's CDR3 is CASSQVYTSGRSEQFF.

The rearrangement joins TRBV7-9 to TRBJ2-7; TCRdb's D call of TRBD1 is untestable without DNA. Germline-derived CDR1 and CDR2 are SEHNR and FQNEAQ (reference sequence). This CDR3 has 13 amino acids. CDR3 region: CASSGRTGYEQYF.

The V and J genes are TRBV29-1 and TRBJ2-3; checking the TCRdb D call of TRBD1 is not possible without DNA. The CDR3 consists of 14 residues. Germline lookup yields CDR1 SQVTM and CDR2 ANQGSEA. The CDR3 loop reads CSVAGGSGTDTQYF.

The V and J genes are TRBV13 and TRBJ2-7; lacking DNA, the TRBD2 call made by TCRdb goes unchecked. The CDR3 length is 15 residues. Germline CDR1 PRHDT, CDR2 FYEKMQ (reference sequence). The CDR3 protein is CASSPRRDTSYEQYF.

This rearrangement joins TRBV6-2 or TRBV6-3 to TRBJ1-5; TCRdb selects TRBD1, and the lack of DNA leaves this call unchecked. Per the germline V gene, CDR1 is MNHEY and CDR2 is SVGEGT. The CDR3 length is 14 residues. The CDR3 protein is CASSRGGANQPQHF.